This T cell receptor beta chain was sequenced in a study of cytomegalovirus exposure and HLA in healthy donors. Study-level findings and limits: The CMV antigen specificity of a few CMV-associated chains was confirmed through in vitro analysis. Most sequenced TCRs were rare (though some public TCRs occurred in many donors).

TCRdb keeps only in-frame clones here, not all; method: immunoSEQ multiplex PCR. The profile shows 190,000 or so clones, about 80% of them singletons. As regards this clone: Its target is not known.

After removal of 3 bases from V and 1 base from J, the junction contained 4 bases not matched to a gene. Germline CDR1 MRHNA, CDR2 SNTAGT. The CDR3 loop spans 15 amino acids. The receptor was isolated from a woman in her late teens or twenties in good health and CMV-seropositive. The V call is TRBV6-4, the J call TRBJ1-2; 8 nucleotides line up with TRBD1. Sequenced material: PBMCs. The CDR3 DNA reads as TGTGCCAGCAGTGAAAGGACAGGGAGTAACTATGGCTACACCTTC. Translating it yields CASSERTGSNYGYTF.